This T cell receptor beta chain was found in a study of blood T cell repertoires in COVID-19. The overall study: The United States, Italy and Spain provided the acute and convalescent COVID-19 samples. Nucleic acid was either cDNA or gDNA, and it came from T cells, B-cell-depleted T cells, or PBMCs.

As handled by the study authors: By means of reference gene primer amplification, nucleated cell counts were estimated. Some clones are missing from TCRdb's copy, which holds only in-frame ones; the method was immunoSEQ multiplex PCR. The DNA was the basis for D and trimming; V, J and clone size are from that table. The sample gives roughly 200,000 clones, around 90% of which show up once; over 1.5% is in the top ten. The origin of this receptor is a man in his 70s with acute or convalescent COVID-19. Sequenced material: peripheral blood.

The CDR3 reads CASSQAGYGYTF. CDR3 DNA sequence: TGTGCCAGCAGCCAAGCAGGGTATGGCTACACCTTC. This rearrangement joins TRBV14 to TRBJ1-2; D possibly corresponds to TRBD1 (5 bases). The germline V gene encodes CDR1 SGHDN and CDR2 FVKESK. CDR3 length equals 12 residues. V lost 1 base, J lost 5 bases, and 5 bases lay in between.